This T cell receptor (beta chain) was captured in a study of cytomegalovirus exposure and HLA in healthy donors. Study results and caveats: A later analysis found first-cohort TCR clusters tended to co-occur in the 110 or so validation repertoires.

Clones were read by immunoSEQ multiplex PCR, and TCRdb kept only the in-frame ones, dropping some. Of about 130,000 clones in the sample, approximately 89% were seen once. This clone was detected once. Antigen specificity is unknown. Germline V gene lookup returns CDR1 MDHEN and CDR2 SYDVKM. Trimming cost V 6 bases and J 5 bases; bases outside gene matches: 9. The CDR3 runs to 15 residues. The TCR sequence derives from a woman aged 18-35 years in good health and CMV-seropositive. The chain recombines TRBV28 with TRBJ2-5; 10 bases fit TRBD1. Sequencing was done on a sample of PBMCs. CDR3 coding DNA: TGTGCCAGCAGGACGGACAGGGGGAGTAGGGAGACCCAGTACTTC. The encoded protein is CASRTDRGSRETQYF.